This TCR beta chain was identified in a study of T cells in Graves' hyperthyroidism and ophthalmopathy. The sample holds many counts of this clonotype. V lost 6 bases to trimming and J lost 4 bases; unmatched junction nucleotides: 11. The V gene's germline CDR1 is DFQATT and CDR2 SNEGSKA (reference sequence). The CDR3 runs 15 residues. The CDR3 regions of TCR beta were amplified from RNA transcripts. HTBI primers were employed in a first-round RT-PCR of the TCR CDR3. TCRdb independently ran MiXCR on the multiplex PCR reads; one entry per CDR3 protein. The repertoire includes some 350,000 distinct CDR3 sequences, around 15% of them detected once, and about 21% sits in the top ten.

This sequence originates from a woman in her sixties with Graves' ophthalmopathy. Specimen: blood. V usage is TRBV20-1 and J usage is TRBJ2-1; 8 nucleotides align to TRBD2. DNA for the CDR3: TGCAGTGCAATCCATAGCGGGATGAAGTACAATGAGCAGTTCTTC. It codes for CSAIHSGMKYNEQFF.